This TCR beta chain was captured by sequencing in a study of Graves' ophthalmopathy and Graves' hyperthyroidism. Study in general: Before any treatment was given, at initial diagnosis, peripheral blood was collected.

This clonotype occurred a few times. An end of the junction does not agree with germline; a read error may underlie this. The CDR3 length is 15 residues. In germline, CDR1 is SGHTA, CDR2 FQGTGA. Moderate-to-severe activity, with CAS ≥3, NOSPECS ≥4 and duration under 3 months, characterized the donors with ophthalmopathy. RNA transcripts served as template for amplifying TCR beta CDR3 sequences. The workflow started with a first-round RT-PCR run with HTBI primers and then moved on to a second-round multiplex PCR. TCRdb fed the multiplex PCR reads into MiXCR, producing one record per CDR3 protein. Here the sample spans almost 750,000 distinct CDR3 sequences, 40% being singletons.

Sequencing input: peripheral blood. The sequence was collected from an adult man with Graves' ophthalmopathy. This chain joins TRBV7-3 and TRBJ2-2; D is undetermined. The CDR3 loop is CASSPQSWNPGELFF. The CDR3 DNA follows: TGTGCCAGCAGCCCACAGTCATGGAACCCCGGGGAGCTGTTTTTT. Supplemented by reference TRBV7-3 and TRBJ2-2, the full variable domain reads GAGVSQTPSNKVTEKGKYVELRCDPISGHTALYWYRQSLGQGPEFLIYFQGTGAADDSGLPNDRFFAVRPEGSVSTLKIQRTERGDSAVYLCASSPQSWNPGELFFGEGSRLTVL.